Given below is one T cell receptor beta chain in context. Its antigen is still unknown. Measured with immunoSEQ multiplex PCR; TCRdb has only the in-frame clones, and not every one. The sample lists about 350,000 clones, more than 85% occurring once. The sample belongs to a study of brain T cells in children with intractable seizures. Notes on the study in general: Pre- and post-surgery blood differed in depth, so pre-surgery absences may be undersampling. Viral specificity was inferred only from CDR3 similarity; HCMV serostatus was unknown.

As for time point: blood from clinic visit 5 months post-surgery; TSC patient then seizure free. The sequenced cases were selected for having the highest brain T cell transcript signatures. At least one anti-epileptic drug was given before surgery. The receptor was derived from a boy in the first two years of life with tuberous sclerosis and intractable seizures. This sample comprised peripheral blood, obtained roughly 5 months after surgery.

The DNA of the CDR3 is TGTGCCAGTAGTACCCCCGGGGGGCTAAGTGTCTACGAGCAGTACTTC. Its translation: CASSTPGGLSVYEQYF. This chain connects TRBV19 to TRBJ2-7, with D perhaps TRBD2 (7 bases). Germline V gene lookup returns CDR1 LNHDA and CDR2 SQIVND (reference sequence). The V end lost 4 bases, the J end lost 3 bases, and 19 bases lay between the germline ends. The CDR3 consists of 16 residues.